The text below deals with one T cell receptor beta chain. Its target antigen remains unknown. No base quality information exists; no much larger clone differs at one position. Mismatch repair deficiency was established in every enrolled patient by polymerase chain reaction or immunohistochemistry. TCR sequencing was performed for a few patients who responded to pembrolizumab therapy. The phase II trial prospectively evaluated PD-1 blockade with pembrolizumab in advanced mismatch repair-deficient cancers, independent of tissue of origin. Peripheral blood T cell samples were collected serially, before PD-1 blockade began and at several time points afterward. Blood sampling times were reported as weeks after the first pembrolizumab dose. This sample was taken from a study of PD-1 blockade in mismatch repair-deficient tumors (dated by TCRdb to about 2017). Context from the whole study: Between late 2013 and 2016, the trial enrolled about 78 consecutive patients with eleven to twelve types of mismatch repair-deficient cancer, all of whom had received prior treatment and were progressing. Tumor-associated T cell clones were tracked in the peripheral blood of patients responding to PD-1 blockade by deep sequencing of TCR CDR3 regions.

The CDR3 spans 15 residues, from the cysteine through the phenylalanine. Only the CDR3 part of the read is kept: 45 bases, read in frame from the first base. The germline V gene specifies WSHSY as CDR1 and SAAADI as CDR2. V gives up 0 bases and J gives up 3 bases, and the segment between their germline ends measures 9 bases. The investigation overall reported the following: Rapid expansion after pembrolizumab followed by contraction, generally before radiologic responses, was shown by tumor-resident clones, which were often undetectable in blood before treatment.

The library was obtained by the immunoSEQ multiplex PCR assay. In its TCRdb copy, this immuneACCESS table keeps in-frame sequences only and misses some clones. Where compared with another copy, unresolved V genes explain less than half of these, and the others have no known cause. This sample has roughly 120,000 clones in its table, and roughly 80% of those were observed once. About 5.1% of the sample belongs to the ten largest clones. This receptor was obtained from an adult with mismatch repair-deficient cancer. This sample comprised peripheral blood, obtained 60 to 65 weeks after starting pembrolizumab. Recombination connected TRBV10-2 to TRBJ2-1; the D segment cannot be called with confidence. DNA sequence: TGCGCCAGCAGTGAGTCGCTGCCCAACTACAATGAGCAGTTCTTC. Its protein is CASSESLPNYNEQFF.